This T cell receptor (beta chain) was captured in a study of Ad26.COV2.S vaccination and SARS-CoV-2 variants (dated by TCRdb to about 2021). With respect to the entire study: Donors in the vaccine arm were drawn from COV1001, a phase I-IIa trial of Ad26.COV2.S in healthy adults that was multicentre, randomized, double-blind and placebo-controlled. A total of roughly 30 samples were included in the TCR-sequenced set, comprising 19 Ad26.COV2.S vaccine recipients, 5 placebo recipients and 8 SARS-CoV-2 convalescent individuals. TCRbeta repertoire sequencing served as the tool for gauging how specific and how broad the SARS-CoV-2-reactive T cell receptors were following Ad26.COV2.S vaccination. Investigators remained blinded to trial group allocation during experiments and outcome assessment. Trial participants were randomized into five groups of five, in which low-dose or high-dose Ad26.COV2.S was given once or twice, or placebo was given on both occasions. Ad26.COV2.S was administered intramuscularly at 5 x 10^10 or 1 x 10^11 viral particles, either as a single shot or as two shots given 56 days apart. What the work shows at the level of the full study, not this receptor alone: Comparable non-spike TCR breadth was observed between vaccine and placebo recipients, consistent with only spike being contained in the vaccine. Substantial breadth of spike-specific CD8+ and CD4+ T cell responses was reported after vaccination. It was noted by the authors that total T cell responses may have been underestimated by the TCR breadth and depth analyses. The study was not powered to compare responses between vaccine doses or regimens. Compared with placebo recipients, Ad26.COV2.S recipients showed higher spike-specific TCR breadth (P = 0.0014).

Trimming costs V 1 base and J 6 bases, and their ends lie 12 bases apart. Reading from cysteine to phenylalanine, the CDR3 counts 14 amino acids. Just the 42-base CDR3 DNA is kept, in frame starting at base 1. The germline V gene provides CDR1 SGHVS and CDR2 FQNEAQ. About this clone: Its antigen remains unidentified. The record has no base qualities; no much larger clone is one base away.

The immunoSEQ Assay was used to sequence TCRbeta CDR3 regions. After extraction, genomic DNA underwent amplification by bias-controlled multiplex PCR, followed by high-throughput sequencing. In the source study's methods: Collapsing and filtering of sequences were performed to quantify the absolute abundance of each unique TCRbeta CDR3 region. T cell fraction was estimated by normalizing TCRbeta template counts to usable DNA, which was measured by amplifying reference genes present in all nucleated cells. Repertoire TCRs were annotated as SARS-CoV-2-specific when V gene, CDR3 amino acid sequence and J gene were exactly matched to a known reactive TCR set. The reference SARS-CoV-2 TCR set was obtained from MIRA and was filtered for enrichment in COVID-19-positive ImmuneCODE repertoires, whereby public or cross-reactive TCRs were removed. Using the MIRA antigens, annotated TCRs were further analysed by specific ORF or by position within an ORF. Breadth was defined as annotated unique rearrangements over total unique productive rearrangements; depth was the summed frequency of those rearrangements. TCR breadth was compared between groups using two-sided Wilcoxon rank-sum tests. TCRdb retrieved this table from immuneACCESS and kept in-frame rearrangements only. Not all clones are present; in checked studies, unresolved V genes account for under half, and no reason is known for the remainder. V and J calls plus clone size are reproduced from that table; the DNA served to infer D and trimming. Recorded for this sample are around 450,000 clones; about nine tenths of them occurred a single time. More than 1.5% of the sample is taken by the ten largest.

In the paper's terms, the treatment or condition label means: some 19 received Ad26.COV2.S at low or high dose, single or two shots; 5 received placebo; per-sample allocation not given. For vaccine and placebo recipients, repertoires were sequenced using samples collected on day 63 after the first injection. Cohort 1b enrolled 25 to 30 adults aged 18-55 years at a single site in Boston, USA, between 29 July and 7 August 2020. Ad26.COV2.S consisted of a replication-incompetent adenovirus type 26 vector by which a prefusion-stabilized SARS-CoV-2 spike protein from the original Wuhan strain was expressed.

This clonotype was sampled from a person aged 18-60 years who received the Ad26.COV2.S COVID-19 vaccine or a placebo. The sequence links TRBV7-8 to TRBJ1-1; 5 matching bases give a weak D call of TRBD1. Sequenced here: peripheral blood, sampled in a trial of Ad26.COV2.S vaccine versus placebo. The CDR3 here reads CASSLGQGFAEAFF. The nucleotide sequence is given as TGTGCCAGCAGCTTAGGTCAGGGTTTCGCTGAAGCTTTCTTT.